The source of this T cell receptor (beta chain) is a study of response to subunit inactivated influenza vaccine. Findings of the study overall: Each seasonal influenza vaccination, the authors suggested, recruits few new T cells.

This CDR3 spans 14 amino acids. Germline CDR1 and CDR2: SGHRS and YFSETQ. The ends were cut back, 0 bases at V and 6 bases at J, with 10 bases in the middle. TCRdb itself ran the RT-PCR reads through MiXCR, one entry per CDR3 protein. The data hold roughly 500,000 distinct CDR3 sequences, with about 25% observed a single time. Comments on this clonotype: The antigen is not known.

The chain combines TRBV5-1 with TRBJ2-1; D is unresolved. The source of this sequence is a man aged 50 to 59 who received an inactivated influenza vaccine. Sequenced material: CD4+ T cells sorted from PBMCs, taken 4 to 6 days after vaccination. The CDR3 DNA is TGCGCCAGCAGCTTGGCCGGGCCTAGCAATGAGCAGTTCTTC. Its translation: CASSLAGPSNEQFF.